Each of the 6 T cell receptor beta chains below was sequenced from the same sample in a study of blood T cell repertoires in COVID-19. The repertoire was sequenced with immunoSEQ multiplex PCR; TCRdb's copy has only in-frame clones and lacks some. The table has 200,000 or so clones, approximately 81% seen once. Material for sequencing was peripheral blood. These receptors were taken from a man between 50 and 59 years old who had recovered from COVID-19.

Only one count was recorded for this clone. The V gene is TRBV27, the J gene TRBJ2-2; TRBD2 aligns across 8 bases. With V trimmed by 8 bases and J by 1 base, 12 bases remained unmatched. CDR1 and CDR2 (germline): MNHEY, SMNVEV (reference sequence). This CDR3 contains 17 residues. The CDR3 loop is CASRPLRTSLNTGELFF. As DNA, the CDR3 is TGTGCCAGCCGGCCTTTGCGGACTAGCCTGAACACCGGGGAGCTGTTTTTT.

The rearrangement uses TRBV18 and TRBJ2-7; TRBD1 agrees at 7 bases. V trimming: 1 base; J trimming: 2 bases; junction bases outside the gene matches: 2. The CDR3 totals 14 residues. CDR1 KGHSH and CDR2 LQKENI come from the germline V gene. This CDR3 is CASSPRTGPYEQYF. DNA of the CDR3: TGTGCCAGCTCACCACGGACAGGTCCCTACGAGCAGTACTTC.

V gene TRBV30 combines with J gene TRBJ2-1; the D gene is possibly TRBD1 (6 bases). Germline CDR1 reads GTSNPN; CDR2 reads SVGIG (reference sequence). This CDR3 is built from 15 residues. V dropped 4 bases and J dropped 5 bases, with 18 bases sitting between them. CDR3 DNA: TGTGCCTGGATCGGCTTATCGACAGGAAACAATGAGCAGTTCTTC. The encoded protein is CAWIGLSTGNNEQFF.

CDR3: CASSQMIQGMGTEAFF. The CDR3 DNA reads as TGTGCCAGCTCCCAAATGATACAGGGAATGGGGACTGAAGCTTTCTTT. The chain couples TRBV18 to TRBJ1-1; D is possibly TRBD1 (6 bases). Germline CDR1 and CDR2: KGHSH and LQKENI. This CDR3 has 16 residues. V gave up 6 bases and J gave up 5 bases, with 22 bases separating them.

This clone was recorded only once. V usage is TRBV28 and J usage is TRBJ2-7; weak D call: TRBD1 (6 bases). V lost 5 bases and J lost 1, with 9 bases in between. The CDR3 loop spans 13 amino acids. CDR1 and CDR2 (germline): MDHEN, SYDVKM. The CDR3 nucleotides read TGTGCCAGCAGTACAGGGATTTCCTACGAGCAGTACTTC. This gives the protein CASSTGISYEQYF. The full variable domain, its missing parts supplied by reference TRBV28 and TRBJ2-7, is DVKVTQSSRYLVKRTGEKVFLECVQDMDHENMFWYRQDPGLGLRLIYFSYDVKMKEKGDIPEGYSVSREKKERFSLILESASTNQTSMYLCASSTGISYEQYFGPGTRLTVT.

This clone was seen only a few times. The CDR3 region has the DNA TGTGCCAGCAGCCGGGGCACAACTGAAGCTTTCTTT. Amino acid sequence: CASSRGTTEAFF. The genes are TRBV3-1 (or the pseudogene TRBV3-2) and TRBJ1-1, with D perhaps matching TRBD1 (5 bases). Trimming took 4 bases from V and 5 from J, leaving 8 bases between them. Germline assignment: CDR1 LGHDT and CDR2 YNNKEL (reference sequence). The CDR3 totals 12 residues.